The 13 T cell receptor beta chains reported below all come from one sample, sequenced in a study of response to subunit inactivated influenza vaccine. TCRdb reprocessed the RT-PCR reads via MiXCR and lists one record per CDR3 protein. Found here are approximately 500,000 distinct CDR3 sequences, under 15% of them singletons; the top ten hold around 14%. Sample: PBMCs from blood, taken roughly 48 days after vaccination. Receptors were obtained from a man between 45 and 60 years old who received an inactivated influenza vaccine.

The V call is TRBV20-1, the J call TRBJ2-1; TRBD2 aligns across 9 bases. V lost 1 base, J lost 5 bases, and 6 bases stayed unmatched. Germline V lookup: CDR1 DFQATT, CDR2 SNEGSKA (reference sequence). The CDR3 runs to 15 residues. The CDR3 bases are TGCAGTGCTAGAGGACTAGCGGAGAGAGACAATGAGCAGTTCTTC. Translating it yields CSARGLAERDNEQFF.

The rearrangement links TRBV30 to TRBJ1-4; D is undetermined. The CDR3 is 13 residues long. V lost 2 bases and J lost 7, with 11 bases in between. The germline V gene encodes CDR1 GTSNPN and CDR2 SVGIG (reference sequence). Written as DNA, the CDR3 is TGTGCCTGGAGTCCAGTTCCAGGTGAAAAACTGTTTTTT. This sequence encodes CAWSPVPGEKLFF.

At least ten counts were recorded for this clonotype. The rearrangement uses TRBV12-3 or TRBV12-4 and TRBJ2-7; TRBD2 matches at 8 bases. This CDR3 comprises 14 residues. After removal of 5 bases from V and 0 bases from J, the junction contained 3 bases not matched to a gene. CDR3: CASSQSGSSYEQYF. DNA of the CDR3: TGTGCCAGCAGTCAGAGCGGGAGCTCCTACGAGCAGTACTTC.

The genes are TRBV7-2 and TRBJ2-4; D might be TRBD2 (7 bases). The germline V gene has CDR1 SGHTA and CDR2 FQGNSA. The V end lost 5 bases, the J end lost 5 bases, and 16 bases lay between the germline ends. The CDR3 is 15 residues long. CDR3 sequence: CASSLEGGPQNIQYF. CDR3 DNA: TGTGCCAGCAGCCTTGAGGGGGGGCCCCAAAACATTCAGTACTTC.

The table lists this clonotype with a few counts. The gene calls are TRBV20-1 and TRBJ2-3; 7 bases are a match to TRBD2. Losses at the gene ends were 3 bases for V and 5 bases for J; bases not matched to a gene: 11. The CDR3 loop spans 15 amino acids. The germline V gene has CDR1 DFQATT and CDR2 SNEGSKA (reference sequence). The CDR3 sequence is CSARSGLAVVDTQYF. The DNA of the CDR3 is TGCAGTGCTAGGTCGGGGCTAGCGGTTGTAGATACGCAGTATTTT.

The chain employs TRBV9 and TRBJ2-1; a possible D gene is TRBD2 (6 bases). Germline CDR1 reads SGDLS; CDR2 reads YYNGEE. Between the trimmed V and J ends, which lost 6 bases and 6 bases, there was a span of 22 bases. This CDR3 is built from 16 residues. CDR3 loop: CASNLEGRGDGNEQFF. The CDR3 DNA reads as TGTGCCAGCAATTTGGAGGGAAGAGGTGATGGCAATGAGCAGTTCTTC.

The V call is TRBV6-1, the J call TRBJ2-7, with no clear D. This CDR3 is built from 12 residues. Trimming shortened V by 6 bases and J by 2 bases, and 8 bases separated the two germline ends. Germline CDR1 and CDR2: MNHNS and SASEGT. Written as DNA, the CDR3 is TGTGCCAGCAGCGGGCACCCCTACGAGCAGTACTTC. Protein sequence: CASSGHPYEQYF.

Only a few counts were recorded for this clonotype. The V and J genes are TRBV5-5 and TRBJ1-5, with TRBD1 as a possible D gene (6 bases). Germline lookup yields CDR1 SGHKS and CDR2 YYEKEE (reference sequence). V was clipped by 4 bases and J by 4 bases, with 12 bases between them. This CDR3 is built from 14 residues. DNA for the CDR3: TGTGCCAGCAGCCCGACGACAGGAAATCAGCCCCAGCATTTT. It specifies CASSPTTGNQPQHF.

A few counts support this clonotype. CDR3 nucleotide sequence: TGTGCCATCAGTGATAGCGGGTTGGGCAATCAGCCCCAGCATTTT. Protein: CAISDSGLGNQPQHF. The rearrangement uses TRBV10-3 and TRBJ1-5; D unclear. Per the germline V gene, CDR1 is ENHRY and CDR2 is SYGVKD. The V end was cut by 3 bases, the J end by 2 bases, with 11 bases between. The CDR3 extends over 15 amino acids.

This clonotype was counted at least ten times. This chain uses TRBV25-1 with TRBJ2-2; a possible D gene is TRBD2 (5 bases). Germline V gene sequence: CDR1 MGHDK, CDR2 SYGVNS. This CDR3 is built from 14 residues. The V end was cut by 6 bases, the J end by 1 base, with 9 bases between. This chain's CDR3 is CASRGGGNTGELFF. In nucleotides, the CDR3 is TGTGCCAGCAGGGGCGGAGGGAACACCGGGGAGCTGTTTTTT. Using reference TRBV25-1 and TRBJ2-2 for the parts outside the CDR3, the full variable domain is EADIYQTPRYLVIGTGKKITLECSQTMGHDKMYWYQQDPGMELHLIHYSYGVNSTEKGDLSSESTVSRIRTEHFPLTLESARPSHTSQYLCASRGGGNTGELFFGEGSRLTVL.

This clonotype appeared a few times. The rearrangement joins TRBV10-3 to TRBJ2-2; 10 bases are a match to TRBD1. V shed 5 bases, J shed 0 bases, and the junction held 6 bases outside the gene matches. There are 17 residues in the CDR3. Germline loops: CDR1 ENHRY, CDR2 SYGVKD. The CDR3 loop is CAISSAGQGSNTGELFF. CDR3 coding DNA: TGTGCCATCAGTTCAGCGGGACAGGGGTCGAACACCGGGGAGCTGTTTTTT.

This clonotype turned up a few times. The V gene is TRBV20-1, the J gene TRBJ2-3; D unclear. CDR1 is DFQATT and CDR2 is SNEGSKA in the germline V gene (reference sequence). With 2 bases removed from V and 2 bases from J, the gap between germline ends came to 5 bases. This CDR3 has 12 amino acids. CDR3 coding DNA: TGCAGTGCTAGATCGGACACAGATACGCAGTATTTT. Its protein is CSARSDTDTQYF.

The rearrangement links TRBV12-5 to TRBJ2-7; no definite D call. The CDR3 is made up of 17 amino acids. Germline assignment: CDR1 LGHNT and CDR2 FRNRAP. Between the trimmed V and J ends, which lost 0 bases and 2 bases, there was a span of 17 bases. CDR3 amino acids: CASGLVVSEDTAYEQYF. The CDR3 region has the DNA TGTGCTAGTGGTTTGGTGGTTTCCGAAGACACAGCCTACGAGCAGTACTTC.